This T cell receptor beta chain came from a study of cytomegalovirus exposure and HLA in healthy donors. This CDR3 is 15 amino acids long. V lost 5 bases to trimming and J lost 2 bases, with 15 bases between them. Germline assignment: CDR1 MNHEY and CDR2 SVGAGI. Primers included in the PCR were 60 Vbeta and 13 Jbeta primers. The method was immunoSEQ multiplex PCR; TCRdb's version includes in-frame clones alone and lacks a portion of them. The sample has about 130,000 clones, approximately 70% seen once; the top ten hold around 2.7%. The sequence derives from a woman aged 60-75 years in good health and CMV-seropositive. V is TRBV6-5 and J is TRBJ1-2, with D possibly being TRBD1 (6 bases). The sample taken for sequencing was PBMCs. CDR3 amino acids: CASSPDIQGNYGYTF. The CDR3 DNA sequence: TGTGCCAGCAGTCCCGATATACAGGGAAACTATGGCTACACCTTC.